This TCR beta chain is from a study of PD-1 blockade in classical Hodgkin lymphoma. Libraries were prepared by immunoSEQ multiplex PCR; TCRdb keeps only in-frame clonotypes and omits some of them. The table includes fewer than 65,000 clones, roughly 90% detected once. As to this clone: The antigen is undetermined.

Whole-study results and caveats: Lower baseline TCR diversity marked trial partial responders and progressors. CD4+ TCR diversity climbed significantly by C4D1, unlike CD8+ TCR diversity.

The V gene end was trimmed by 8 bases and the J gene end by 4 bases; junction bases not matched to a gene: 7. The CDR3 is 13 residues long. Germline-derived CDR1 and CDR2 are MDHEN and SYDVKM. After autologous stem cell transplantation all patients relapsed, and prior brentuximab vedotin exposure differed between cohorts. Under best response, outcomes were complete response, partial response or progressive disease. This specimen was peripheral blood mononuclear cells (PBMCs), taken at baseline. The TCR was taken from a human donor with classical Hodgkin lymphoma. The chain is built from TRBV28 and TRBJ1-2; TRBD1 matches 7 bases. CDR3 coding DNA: TGTGCCAGCTTGGGACAGAAAGTCTATGGCTACACCTTC. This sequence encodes CASLGQKVYGYTF.